The sequence of this TCR beta chain was determined in a study of early T cells in non-severe SARS-CoV-2 infection (dated by TCRdb to the early 2020s). Context from the whole study: Because TCR sequencing was done on bulk RNA from unsorted whole blood, the alpha and beta chains could not be paired.

The library came from 5' RACE. Instrument used: NextSeq 500. The TCR library protocol attached unique molecular identifiers to individual cDNA molecules to correct for sequencing error and PCR bias. Both TCR alpha and beta chains were sequenced, and tight co-correlation was observed between alpha and beta sequence abundances in each sample. As for the authors' bioinformatics: Decombinator V4 was used to annotate the V gene, J gene and CDR3 of the TCR sequences. TCRs were defined as expanded if a significant change between any two time points was detected under a Poisson model with p below 0.0001. TCR abundances were normalised to the total number of TCRs sequenced in each sample and reported as counts per million. TRAV1-2 paired with TRAJ12, TRAJ20 or TRAJ33 defined MAIT TCRs, while TRAV10 paired with TRAJ18 defined iNKT TCRs. VDJdb, accessed 1 November 2021, was searched for CMV, EBV and SARS-CoV-2 annotated TCRs, excluding TCRs annotated for multiple antigens. TCRdb reprocessing: public reads trimmed at Q25 with fastp, clones called with MiXCR, in-frame beta chains kept. Rows are unified per CDR3 protein, each entry keeping the most common DNA and genes. The V and J calls were not made by the authors but by TCRdb's processing. Counted in this sample were some 96,000 distinct CDR3 sequences; roughly 13% of them appeared once. Clones ranked in the top ten supply approximately 2% of the sample.

The investigation overall reported the following: VDJdb matching was skewed toward anti-spike CD8 responses and likely underestimated virus-specific expansions by missing private and CD4 specificities.

This clonotype was observed many times. Its antigen remains undetermined. The input lacks base qualities; no much larger clone sits a single base away. This was a case-control study nested in a cohort of healthcare workers in London, UK, who had nasopharyngeal swab PCR tests and blood samples taken every week. Healthcare workers were recruited during the week of the UK lockdown, between 23 and 31 March 2020, and followed weekly for up to roughly 15 weeks. Deletion took 4 bases off V and 0 bases off J, with a span of 7 bases between the germline ends. Looking up the germline V gene yields CDR1 SQVTM and CDR2 ANQGSEA. The CDR3 numbers 14 residues from cysteine through phenylalanine. The read is trimmed to its CDR3 DNA, 42 bases read in frame from base 1.

Recombination connected TRBV29-1 to TRBJ2-6; the D gene remains uncertain. Source material: whole blood. This receptor was obtained from an adult who was a healthcare worker with PCR-confirmed SARS-CoV-2 infection or an uninfected control (not recorded which). The nucleotides read TGCAGCGTTGCGACATTCTCTGGGGCCAACGTCCTGACTTTC. It encodes CSVATFSGANVLTF.